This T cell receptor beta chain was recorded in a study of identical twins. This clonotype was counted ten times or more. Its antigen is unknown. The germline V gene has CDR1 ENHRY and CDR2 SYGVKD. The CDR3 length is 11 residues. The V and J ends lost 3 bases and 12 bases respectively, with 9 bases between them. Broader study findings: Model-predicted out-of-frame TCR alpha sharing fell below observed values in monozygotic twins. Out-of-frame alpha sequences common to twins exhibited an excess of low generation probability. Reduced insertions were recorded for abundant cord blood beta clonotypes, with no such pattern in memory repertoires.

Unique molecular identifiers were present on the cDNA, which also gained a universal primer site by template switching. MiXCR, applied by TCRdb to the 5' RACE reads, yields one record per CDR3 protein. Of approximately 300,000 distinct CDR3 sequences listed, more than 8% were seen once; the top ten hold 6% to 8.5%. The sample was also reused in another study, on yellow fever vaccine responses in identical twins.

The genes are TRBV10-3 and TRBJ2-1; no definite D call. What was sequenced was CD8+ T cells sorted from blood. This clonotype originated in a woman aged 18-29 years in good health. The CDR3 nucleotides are TGTGCCATCAGTGACTCGGCAGGGCAGTTCTTC. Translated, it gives CAISDSAGQFF.